A selection of T cell receptor beta chains follows, all from one sample in a study of blood T cells in healthy people across ages. TCRdb ran MiXCR on the 5' RACE reads and lists one entry per CDR3 protein. This table holds about 1.4 million distinct CDR3 sequences, almost 60% found once. Material: blood. The source of these receptors is a man between 18 and 29 years old in good health. Each CDR3 is given without its conserved first and last residue. Expanded clones get a size class; other rows say once, few or many, or leave the size out.

v_gene,abundance,j_gene,CDR3aa
TRBV20-1,.,TRBJ2-1,SASGRGGTSGSGSYNEQF
TRBV11-2,.,TRBJ2-7,ASSSDGTPTYEQY
TRBV20-1,.,TRBJ2-7,SARDSVVYEQY
TRBV5-1,.,TRBJ1-4,ASSATGQKLF
TRBV10-3,.,TRBJ2-5,AISEPRTGKETQY
TRBV11-1,few,TRBJ2-5,ASSERDRVQETQY
TRBV11-1,once,TRBJ2-7,ASSENSGNVRYEQY
TRBV20-1,few,TRBJ2-7,SAPERGGEDEQY
TRBV20-1,.,TRBJ2-3,SAAGGDTDTQY
TRBV10-3,.,TRBJ2-7,AISDHRGPIYEQY
TRBV2,.,TRBJ2-2,ASREGTGRTGELF
TRBV6-1,.,TRBJ2-1,ASSGGYRRSYNEQF
TRBV4-1,.,TRBJ1-2,ASSQSAGNFYGYT
TRBV6-2/TRBV6-3,few,TRBJ2-3,ASSYPPDSGNLDTQY
TRBV4-1,.,TRBJ2-1,ATTSPGQDYNEQF
TRBV28,.,TRBJ2-1,ASSLSSGAYNEQF
TRBV4-2,.,TRBJ1-1,ASSQDRGGWEAF
TRBV30,.,TRBJ2-7,AWSVYGSLYEQY
TRBV29-1,few,TRBJ2-7,SVEGGGLTGEQY
TRBV20-1,many,TRBJ2-7,SASPGSYEQY
TRBV4-2,.,TRBJ2-1,ASSQGGPQDNEQF
TRBV7-9,.,TRBJ2-5,AFYRAGRNEQY
TRBV4-1,.,TRBJ1-5,ASSQEPVNQPQH
TRBV2,few,TRBJ2-5,ASLPVNQETQY
TRBV11-1,.,TRBJ1-2,ASSLSGAGIYGYT
TRBV20-1,.,TRBJ2-1,SAPRQNEQF
TRBV7-2,.,TRBJ2-1,ASSLGLAGGKKSYNEQF
TRBV7-2,.,TRBJ2-7,ASNPAGAYEQY